Below, 19 T cell receptor beta chains from the same sample are listed, as sequenced in a study of CD8 T cells in Susac syndrome. When the RNA was reverse transcribed, random hexamers were used with an input of roughly 0.5 to 1 ug. TCRdb analysed the immunoSEQ multiplex PCR reads with MiXCR anew, one entry per CDR3 protein. The sample lists about 130,000 distinct CDR3 sequences; about 94% were seen once. Sequencing was done on a sample of CD8+ T cells from PBMCs. The receptors here all came from a human donor with Susac syndrome.

This clonotype was found once. This chain joins TRBV6-5 and TRBJ1-4; D unresolved. The CDR3 has 14 residues. Germline values: CDR1 MNHEY, CDR2 SVGAGI. The V gene lost 4 bases and the J gene lost 8 bases, with 14 bases spanning the gap. CDR3 region: CASSLSAEYEKLFF. CDR3 in DNA: TGTGCCAGCAGTTTAAGCGCAGAGTACGAAAAACTGTTTTTT.

The count of this clonotype is one. The junction does not match germline at one end; this may be a read error. The rearrangement uses TRBV6-5 and TRBJ1-5; 7 nucleotides line up with TRBD1. This CDR3 is built from 14 residues. From germline, CDR1 is MNHEY and CDR2 SVGAGI. In DNA form, the CDR3 reads TGTGCCAGCAGCGCCGGGGACAGCAGTCAGCCCCAGCATTTT. Translation gives CASSAGDSSQPQHF.

The rearrangement links TRBV20-1 to TRBJ2-1, with TRBD2 identical over 11 bases. This CDR3 has 16 residues. The germline gives CDR1 DFQATT, CDR2 SNEGSKA (reference sequence). The trim removed 4 bases at V and 8 bases at J, leaving 13 bases unmatched. CDR3 nucleotide sequence: TGCAGTGCTACAGCCCTAGCGGGGGGCCTTGGGGATGAGCAGTTCTTC. Translated: CSATALAGGLGDEQFF.

The rearrangement links TRBV18 to TRBJ1-5; 10 bases match TRBD1. This CDR3 region has 14 residues. V was clipped by 2 bases and J by 11 bases; unmatched bases: 6. Germline CDR1 and CDR2: KGHSH and LQKENI. The CDR3 loop reads CASSPGDRGWSQHF. The CDR3 coding sequence is TGTGCCAGCTCACCAGGGGACAGGGGTTGGTCCCAGCATTTT.

This sequence joins TRBV20-1 and TRBJ2-1; TRBD2 aligns across 10 bases. V lost 6 bases to trimming and J lost 5 bases; unmatched junction nucleotides: 4. The CDR3 runs to 13 residues. Germline CDR1 reads DFQATT; CDR2 reads SNEGSKA (reference sequence). CDR3 sequence reads: CSAGTSDHNEQFF. DNA of the CDR3: TGCAGTGCCGGGACTAGCGATCACAATGAGCAGTTCTTC.

The chain is built from TRBV10-3 and TRBJ2-1; D remains unclear. The V end was cut by 0 bases, the J end by 9 bases, with 6 bases between. Germline assignment: CDR1 ENHRY and CDR2 SYGVKD. The CDR3 runs 12 residues. The CDR3 here is CAISESNGEQFF. DNA for the CDR3: TGTGCCATCAGTGAGTCCAATGGTGAGCAGTTCTTC.

The chain carries TRBV2 and TRBJ1-2; 9 positions match TRBD1. Germline CDR1 reads SNHLY; CDR2 reads FYNNEI. J was trimmed by 3 bases and V by 4 bases; bases with no gene match: 6. The CDR3 is 15 residues long. The CDR3 bases are TGTGCCAGCAGTGGGGGACAGGGAGATTACTATGGCTACACCTTC. Translation: CASSGGQGDYYGYTF.

V is TRBV5-6 and J is TRBJ1-1; D possibly corresponds to TRBD1 (5 bases). Trimming shortened V by 0 bases and J by 4 bases, and 10 bases separated the two germline ends. The CDR3 is 14 amino acids. The V gene's germline CDR1 is SGHDT and CDR2 YYEEEE. The CDR3 reads CASSLGGASTEAFF. The CDR3 DNA sequence: TGTGCCAGCAGCTTGGGAGGGGCAAGCACTGAAGCTTTCTTT.

The chain carries TRBV20-1 and TRBJ1-2; possible D gene TRBD1, 6 bases. Deletions cut 6 bases from V and 7 bases from J, with 15 bases between. Germline V gene sequence: CDR1 DFQATT, CDR2 SNEGSKA (reference sequence). The CDR3 has 12 amino acids. The CDR3 DNA reads as TGCAGTGCCACGAGGGGGGAGGGTGGCTACACCTTC. Its translation is CSATRGEGGYTF.

The sample holds one count of this clonotype. The chain recombines TRBV4-2 with TRBJ2-5; D is uncertain. The ends were cut back, 1 base at V and 1 base at J, with 4 bases in the middle. The CDR3 totals 13 residues. Germline lookup yields CDR1 LGHNA and CDR2 YNFKEQ. The CDR3, as DNA: TGTGCCAGCAGCCAAGGGGTCCAAGAGACCCAGTACTTC. Residues: CASSQGVQETQYF.

The chain combines TRBV19 with TRBJ1-1, with D unclear. The length of the CDR3 is 15 residues. CDR1 is LNHDA and CDR2 is SQIVND in the germline V gene (reference sequence). V was cut by 3 bases and J by 1 base, with 12 bases left in between. In DNA form, the CDR3 reads TGTGCCAGTAGTATCGCTGGCAGACCGAACACTGAAGCTTTCTTT. This encodes CASSIAGRPNTEAFF.

V is TRBV5-1 and J is TRBJ2-3; 11 bases line up with TRBD1. This CDR3 has 16 amino acids. With 0 bases clipped from V and 6 bases from J, the junction kept 6 bases outside the gene matches. Germline lookup yields CDR1 SGHRS and CDR2 YFSETQ. The CDR3 DNA is TGCGCCAGCAGCTTGGAAGGACAGGGGGCCTCCGATACGCAGTATTTT. This gives the protein CASSLEGQGASDTQYF.

This chain joins TRBV29-1 and TRBJ1-2; D not resolved. Trimming removed 8 bases from V and 3 bases from J, with 16 bases in between. The CDR3 is 13 amino acids. Per the germline V gene, CDR1 is SQVTM and CDR2 is ANQGSEA. CDR3 DNA sequence: TGCAGCTACCGGCCGGTGGAAGACTATGGCTACACCTTC. Translation gives CSYRPVEDYGYTF.

The chain combines TRBV2 with TRBJ2-1; TRBD1 matches 8 bases. The germline CDR1 and CDR2 sequences are SNHLY and FYNNEI. Trimming at V came to 10 bases and at J to 8 bases, leaving 7 bases not matched to a gene. This CDR3 contains 12 residues. CDR3: CATGQGSHEQFF. In DNA form, the CDR3 reads TGTGCCACCGGACAGGGATCCCATGAGCAGTTCTTC.

This sequence joins TRBV5-4 and TRBJ2-5; TRBD1 aligns across 7 bases. The CDR3 is made up of 14 amino acids. Germline loops: CDR1 SGHNT, CDR2 YYREEE (reference sequence). Germline trimming cut 0 bases from V and 3 bases from J; bases unmatched to any gene: 2. In DNA form, the CDR3 reads TGTGCCAGCAGCTTGGCAGACAGGGAAGAGACCCAGTACTTC. Protein sequence: CASSLADREETQYF.

The chain employs TRBV3-1 and TRBJ1-2; D ambiguous. Germline V gives CDR1 LGHDT, CDR2 YNNKEL (reference sequence). The CDR3 runs 15 residues. V lost 1 base and J lost 4, with 13 bases in between. CDR3 in DNA: TGTGCCAGCAGCCAAGTAGACTCACCAAGCTATGGCTACACCTTC. Amino acids: CASSQVDSPSYGYTF.

The V and J genes are TRBV12-3 or TRBV12-4 and TRBJ2-5, with 10 bases lining up with TRBD2. Trimming at V came to 5 bases and at J to 3 bases, leaving 6 bases not matched to a gene. This CDR3 region has 15 residues. DNA for the CDR3: TGTGCCAGCAGTATCAGACTAGCGGGTGAAGAGACCCAGTACTTC. As protein: CASSIRLAGEETQYF.

This rearrangement joins TRBV5-6 to TRBJ1-5; D is uncertain. Germline CDR1 SGHDT, CDR2 YYEEEE. There are 17 residues in the CDR3. V shed 1 base and J shed 0 bases, with 14 bases lying between them. In DNA, the CDR3 is TGTGCCAGCAGCTTGATGACGGAACCCTATAGCAATCAGCCCCAGCATTTT. Protein product: CASSLMTEPYSNQPQHF.

The chain couples TRBV29-1 to TRBJ2-3; no clear D. V dropped 0 bases and J dropped 6 bases, with 16 bases sitting between them. The CDR3 loop spans 15 amino acids. Germline CDR1 SQVTM, CDR2 ANQGSEA. This CDR3 is CSVEDPAEEGDTQYF. Written as DNA, the CDR3 is TGCAGCGTTGAAGATCCGGCAGAGGAAGGGGATACGCAGTATTTT.